This T cell receptor (beta chain) was recorded in a study of shared clonotypes between healthy human individuals. Memory CD4+ cells were the fraction left after CD45RA+ naive selection. Sorted-subset replicate PCR reactions contained 150 to 200 ng DNA, corresponding to 29,000 or so T cell genomes. TCRdb keeps only in-frame clones here, not all; method: immunoSEQ multiplex PCR. The sample consists of 330,000 or so clones, 74% of them appearing once. A note on this clone: Its antigen remains unidentified.

Study-level points and caveats: Among donors, sharing of clonotypes was expected to be affected by sequencing depth. Donor scarcity curtailed the genetic and exposure-history diversity represented herein.

Specimen: memory CD4+ T cells sorted from blood. Documented subset: CD45RA-negative fraction. This clonotype originated in a man younger than 40 in good health.

In DNA, the CDR3 is TGTGCCAGCAGCCCCTACAGCCAGACAGGGGGCACTGAAGCTTTCTTT. This translates into CASSPYSQTGGTEAFF. The chain links TRBV9 to TRBJ1-1, with TRBD1 matching over 9 bases. The CDR3 covers 16 residues. With 4 bases clipped from V and 4 bases from J, the junction kept 11 bases outside the gene matches. Germline loops: CDR1 SGDLS, CDR2 YYNGEE.